This T cell receptor (beta chain) was sequenced during a study of breast tumors, draining lymph nodes, adjacent tissues. TCRdb redid the calling of the multiplex PCR reads with MiXCR, one entry per CDR3 protein. The sample contains about 130,000 distinct CDR3 sequences, approximately 20% of which appear only once. This clonotype was recorded a few times. CDR1 MDHEN and CDR2 SYDVKM come from the germline V gene. The J segment lost 1 base and the V segment lost 2 bases, leaving 3 bases of the junction unmatched. CDR3 length: 16 residues. Samples came from axillary lymph nodes draining the breast cancer.

The V call is TRBV28, the J call TRBJ2-2; 8 bases line up with TRBD2. This TCR derives from a female donor with breast cancer. Some clones in this sample may be carry-over from other donors' samples. The sample consisted of axillary lymph node tissue. The CDR3 protein is CASSLQTSGNTGELFF. CDR3 sequence (DNA): TGTGCCAGCAGTTTACAAACTAGCGGGAACACCGGGGAGCTGTTTTTT.